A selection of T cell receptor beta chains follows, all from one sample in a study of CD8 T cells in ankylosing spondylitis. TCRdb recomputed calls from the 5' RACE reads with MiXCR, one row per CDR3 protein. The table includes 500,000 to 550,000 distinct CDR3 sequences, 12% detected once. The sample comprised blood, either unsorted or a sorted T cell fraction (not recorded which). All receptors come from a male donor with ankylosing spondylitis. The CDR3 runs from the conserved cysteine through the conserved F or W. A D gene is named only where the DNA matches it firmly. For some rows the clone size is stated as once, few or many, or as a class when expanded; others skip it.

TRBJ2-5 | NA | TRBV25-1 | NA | CASSEPRTQETQYF | TGTGCCAGCAGTGAGCCCCGAACCCAAGAGACCCAGTACTTC
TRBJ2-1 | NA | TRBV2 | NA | CASTDLPSYNEQFF | TGTGCCAGCACGGACCTACCATCCTACAATGAGCAGTTCTTC
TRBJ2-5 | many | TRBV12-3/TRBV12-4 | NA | CASSLGFQETQYF | TGTGCCAGCAGTTTAGGGTTCCAAGAGACCCAGTACTTC
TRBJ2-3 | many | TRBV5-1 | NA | CASSLRGISTDTQYF | TGCGCCAGCAGCTTGCGGGGAATTAGCACAGATACGCAGTATTTT
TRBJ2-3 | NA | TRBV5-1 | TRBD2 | CASSLAPAGGTDTQYF | TGCGCCAGCAGCTTGGCCCCTGCGGGAGGCACAGATACGCAGTATTTT
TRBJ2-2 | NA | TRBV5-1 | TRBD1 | CASSLELGIGTGAKLFF | TGCGCCAGCAGCTTGGAACTTGGTATTGGGACAGGGGCGAAGCTGTTTTTT
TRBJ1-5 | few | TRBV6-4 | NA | CASSEHRNQPQHF | TGTGCCAGCAGTGAACACAGGAATCAGCCCCAGCATTTT
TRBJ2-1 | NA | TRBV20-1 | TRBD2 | CSASKTSAGEQFF | TGCAGTGCTAGTAAGACTAGCGCAGGTGAGCAGTTCTTC
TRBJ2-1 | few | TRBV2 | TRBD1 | CASSISTGAYNEQFF | TGTGCCAGCTCGATCTCTACAGGGGCCTACAATGAGCAGTTCTTC
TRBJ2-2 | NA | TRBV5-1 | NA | CASSFSGPGTGELFF | TGCGCCAGCAGCTTTTCGGGTCCAGGCACCGGGGAGCTGTTTTTT